This T cell receptor (beta chain) was obtained from a study of T cell responses to AZD1222 COVID-19 vaccine (dated by TCRdb to about 2021). Background on the whole study: A total of approximately 240 trial participants underwent TCR sequencing, of whom nearly 210 had received two doses of AZD1222 and approximately 26 had received two doses of the MenACWY control vaccine. Trial participants were enrolled by age into 18-55, 56-69 and 70-plus year subgroups, with roughly 160, 29 and 62 TCR-sequenced participants respectively. Overall study outcomes, separate from this receptor: After two AZD1222 doses, both the breadth and the depth of spike-specific TCRs were significantly higher than at day 0 and than in MenACWY recipients. Only five to seven AZD1222 recipients were SARS-CoV-2 seropositive at baseline, limiting conclusions about previously exposed vaccinees. Epitopes outside the regions mutated in the B.1.351 and B.1.1.7 variants were reportedly recognized by nearly half of the unique spike-specific TCRs. The 56-69-year group was small, and its depth increase did not reach significance, likely because of low power. Because no day 14 peak-response samples were available, repertoires were characterized only after the peak T cell response. CD4 TCRs associated with the vaccine covered the entire spike protein, and the dominant responses were in regions 160-218 and 743-854. Most participants were white British and females outnumbered males, and the authors suggested that clonal diversity may have been underestimated.

The time point label, as the study defines it: about 28 days (+/-7) after the second vaccine dose. Because spike-specific TCR depth and breadth did not differ between the two schedules, AZD1222 recipients who got a second dose at roughly 4 weeks were pooled with those who got a second dose at roughly 12 weeks. Vaccinee samples came from UK trials COV001 and COV002, including a single-blind randomized controlled phase 2/3 trial of AZD1222 (ChAdOx1 nCoV-19) in healthy adults. Trial participant PBMC samples were collected at day 0 and day 28 after the second dose for TCRbeta chain sequencing. The CDR3 regions of human TCRbeta chains were analyzed by immunosequencing. In the original analysis: Repertoire TCRs were matched against a reference library of SARS-CoV-2-specific TCRs generated with the MIRA antigen-specificity platform. Breadth was defined as the fraction of unique TCRs that were SARS-CoV-2-associated, and depth was defined as the fraction of total T cells that were SARS-CoV-2-associated. Each spike-specific TCR was assigned to its reactive spike region and to a CD4 or CD8 class using the MIRA data. Log10-transformed breadth and depth values were compared by one-way ANOVA with Sidak's multiple comparisons tests. This is the immuneACCESS table as TCRdb keeps it, with only in-frame sequences that have V and J called. A part of the clones is gone; compared with another copy, unresolved V genes explain less than half, and the rest is unexplained. That table furnishes V, J and clone size, whereas the DNA furnished D and trimming. This sample gives 100,000 to 150,000 clones in total; approximately 90% of them show up just once. Together, the top ten hold approximately 3.4% of the sample.

A note on this clone: What antigen it recognizes has not been identified. Qualities for individual bases were not recorded, and no much larger clone is one base off.

The germline V gene supplies CDR1 MNHEY and CDR2 SVGEGT. Inclusive of the bounding cysteine and phenylalanine, the CDR3 is 14 residues long. Only the CDR3 portion is preserved as DNA: 42 bases, with reading frame beginning at the first base. Trimming costs V 3 bases and J 4 bases, and their ends lie 12 bases apart. The source of this sequence is an adult who received the AZD1222 COVID-19 vaccine. The sequenced sample was peripheral blood, obtained 28 days after the second AZD1222 dose. Recombination joined TRBV6-2 or TRBV6-3 with TRBJ1-1; the D gene is not confidently resolved. The nucleotide sequence is given as TGTGCCAGCAGTTATGAGTGGACTGGCACTGAAGCTTTCTTT. The encoded protein is CASSYEWTGTEAFF.